Shown below are 6 T cell receptor beta chains from a single sample sequenced in a study of spatial heterogeneity in lung cancer. General study points: Intratumoral expanded alpha and beta TCR counts were found to track tumor mutation counts.

Via MiXCR, TCRdb re-called the 5' RACE reads, giving one row per CDR3 protein. The profile shows 6,500 or so distinct CDR3 sequences, around 10% of them singletons. Time point: sample taken at primary tumor resection. Their recognized antigens are unknown. The sequencing here drew on lung tumor tissue, taken at surgery. The receptors shown here come from a female donor with early-stage non-small cell lung cancer.

This clonotype was observed a handful of times. V usage is TRBV29-1 and J usage is TRBJ2-3, with TRBD2 matching over 7 bases. The V segment lost 1 base and the J segment 1 base; nucleotides outside the gene matches: 5. CDR1 and CDR2 from the germline V gene are SQVTM and ANQGSEA. This CDR3 is 15 amino acids long. CDR3 in DNA: TGCAGCGTTGAAGGCACCAGCGGGGGCACAGATACGCAGTATTTT. It specifies CSVEGTSGGTDTQYF.

J is TRBJ2-5 and V is TRBV13; 8 bases align to TRBD1. Germline lookup yields CDR1 PRHDT and CDR2 FYEKMQ (reference sequence). V shed 5 bases, J shed 5 bases, and the junction held 10 bases outside the gene matches. The CDR3 is 15 amino acids. The CDR3 coding sequence is TGTGCCAGCAGCATTCGACAGGGGAGAGGGGAGACCCAGTACTTC. Translating it yields CASSIRQGRGETQYF.

The chain has TRBV24-1 and TRBJ2-3; TRBD2 matches 7 bases. V lost 9 bases and J lost 5; bases outside the gene matches: 7. The CDR3 spans 13 residues. Germline-derived CDR1 and CDR2 are KGHDR and SFDVKD. The CDR3 region has the DNA TGTGCCACCGGGAGGGCAAGTAAAGATACGCAGTATTTT. Its protein is CATGRASKDTQYF.

This clonotype was observed a few times. The chain employs TRBV4-1 and TRBJ2-1, with no clear D. CDR1 is MGHRA and CDR2 is YSYEKL in the germline V gene. This CDR3 contains 17 residues. Trimming shortened V by 0 bases and J by 7 bases, and 19 bases separated the two germline ends. The CDR3 is CASSQDLRPLSRNEQFF. The CDR3 nucleotides are TGCGCCAGCAGCCAAGATCTTCGACCTCTTTCCCGAAATGAGCAGTTCTTC.

The chain carries TRBV29-1 and TRBJ2-5; D is uncertain. Germline CDR1 SQVTM, CDR2 ANQGSEA. CDR3 length: 13 residues. The V and J ends lost 5 bases and 5 bases respectively, with 15 bases between them. The CDR3 loop reads CSVHGTLGETQYF. In nucleotides, the CDR3 is TGCAGCGTTCATGGTACCCTCGGGGAGACCCAGTACTTC.

This clonotype occurred many times. V usage is TRBV18 and J usage is TRBJ1-1, with 9 positions matching TRBD1. Germline CDR1 and CDR2: KGHSH and LQKENI. After removal of 3 bases from V and 0 bases from J, the junction contained 5 bases not matched to a gene. CDR3 length: 16 amino acids. The CDR3 reads CASSPTGGGVNTEAFF. CDR3 in DNA: TGTGCCAGCTCACCTACAGGGGGCGGGGTGAACACTGAAGCTTTCTTT.